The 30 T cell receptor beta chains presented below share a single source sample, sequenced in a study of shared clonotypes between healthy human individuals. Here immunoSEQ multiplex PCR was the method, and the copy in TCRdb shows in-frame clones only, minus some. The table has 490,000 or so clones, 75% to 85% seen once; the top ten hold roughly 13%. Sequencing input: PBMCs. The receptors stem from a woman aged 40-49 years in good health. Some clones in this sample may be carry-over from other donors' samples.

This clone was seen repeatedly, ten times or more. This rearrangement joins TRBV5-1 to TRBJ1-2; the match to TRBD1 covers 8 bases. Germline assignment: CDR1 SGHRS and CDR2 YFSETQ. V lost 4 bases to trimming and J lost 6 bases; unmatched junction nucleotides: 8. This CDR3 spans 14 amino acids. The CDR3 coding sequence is TGCGCCAGCAGCCTGACAGGGGAGACGGATGGCTACACCTTC. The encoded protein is CASSLTGETDGYTF.

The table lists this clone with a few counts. The CDR3 spells CATREKHGSRAYEQYF. For the CDR3, the DNA is TGTGCCACCAGGGAAAAACACGGATCGCGTGCCTACGAGCAGTACTTC. This chain joins TRBV7-7 and TRBJ2-7; tentatively, D is TRBD1 (5 bases). The germline V gene encodes CDR1 SSHAT and CDR2 FNYEAQ (reference sequence). Deletions cut 10 bases from V and 2 bases from J, with 24 bases between. The CDR3 is 16 residues long.

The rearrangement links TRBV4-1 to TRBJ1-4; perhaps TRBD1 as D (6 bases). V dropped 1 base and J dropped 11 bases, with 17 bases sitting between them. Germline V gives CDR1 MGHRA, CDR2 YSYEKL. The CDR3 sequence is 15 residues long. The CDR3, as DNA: TGCGCCAGCAGCCAAGCTTCCACAGGGAAGGGGAAACTGTTTTTT. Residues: CASSQASTGKGKLFF.

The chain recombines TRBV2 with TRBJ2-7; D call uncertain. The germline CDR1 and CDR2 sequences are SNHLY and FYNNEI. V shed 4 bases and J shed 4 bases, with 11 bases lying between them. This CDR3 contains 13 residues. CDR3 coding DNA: TGTGCCAGCAGTGTCGGCTACTATTACGAGCAGTACTTC. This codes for CASSVGYYYEQYF.

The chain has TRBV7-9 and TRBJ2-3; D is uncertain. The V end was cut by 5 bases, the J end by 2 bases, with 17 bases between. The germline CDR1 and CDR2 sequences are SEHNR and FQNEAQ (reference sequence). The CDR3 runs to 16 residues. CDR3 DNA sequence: TGTGCCAGCAGCCCCCCAGGTAGCAGGCACACAGATACGCAGTATTTT. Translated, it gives CASSPPGSRHTDTQYF.

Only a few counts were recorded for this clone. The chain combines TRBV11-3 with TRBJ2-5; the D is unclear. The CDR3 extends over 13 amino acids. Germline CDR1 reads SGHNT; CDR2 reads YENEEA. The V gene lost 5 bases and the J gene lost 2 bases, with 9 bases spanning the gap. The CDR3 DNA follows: TGTGCCAGCAGCCCTAGTGGGCAAGAGACCCAGTACTTC. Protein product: CASSPSGQETQYF.

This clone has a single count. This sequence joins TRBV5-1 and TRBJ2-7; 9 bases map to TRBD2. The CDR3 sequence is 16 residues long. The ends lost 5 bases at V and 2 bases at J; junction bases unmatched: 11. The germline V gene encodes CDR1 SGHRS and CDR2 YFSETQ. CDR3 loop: CASRYAPTSGTYEQYF. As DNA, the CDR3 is TGCGCCAGCAGGTATGCCCCGACTAGCGGAACCTACGAGCAGTACTTC.

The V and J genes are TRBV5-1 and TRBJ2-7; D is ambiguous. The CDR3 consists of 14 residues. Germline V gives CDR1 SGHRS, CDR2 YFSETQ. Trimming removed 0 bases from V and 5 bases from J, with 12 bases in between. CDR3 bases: TGCGCCAGCAGCTTGGGGAACCGTCGGGACGAGCAGTACTTC. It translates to CASSLGNRRDEQYF.

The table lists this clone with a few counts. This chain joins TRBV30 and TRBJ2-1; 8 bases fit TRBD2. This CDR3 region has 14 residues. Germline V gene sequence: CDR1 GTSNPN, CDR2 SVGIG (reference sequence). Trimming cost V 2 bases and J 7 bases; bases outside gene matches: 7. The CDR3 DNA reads TGTGCCTGGAGTACCAGCGGGAGATGGAATGAGCAGTTCTTC. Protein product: CAWSTSGRWNEQFF.

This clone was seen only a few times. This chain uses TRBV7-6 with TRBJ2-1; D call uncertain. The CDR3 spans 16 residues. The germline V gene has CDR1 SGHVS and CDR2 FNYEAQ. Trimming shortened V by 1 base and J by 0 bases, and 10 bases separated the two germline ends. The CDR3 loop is CASSLDRYSSYNEQFF. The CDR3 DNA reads TGTGCCAGCAGCTTAGACCGATACAGCTCCTACAATGAGCAGTTCTTC.

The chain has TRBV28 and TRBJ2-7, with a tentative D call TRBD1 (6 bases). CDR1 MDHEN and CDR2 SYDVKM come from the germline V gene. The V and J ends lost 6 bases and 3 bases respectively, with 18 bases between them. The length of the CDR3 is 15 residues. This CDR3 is CASSPPTGNGYEQYF. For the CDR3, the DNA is TGTGCCAGCAGCCCCCCAACAGGGAACGGCTACGAGCAGTACTTC.

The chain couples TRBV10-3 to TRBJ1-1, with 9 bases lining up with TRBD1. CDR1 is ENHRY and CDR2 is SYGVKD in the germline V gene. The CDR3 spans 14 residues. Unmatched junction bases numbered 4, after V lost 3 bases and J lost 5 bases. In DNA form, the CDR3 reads TGTGCCATCAGTGATCCGGGACAGGGAACTGAAGCTTTCTTT. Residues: CAISDPGQGTEAFF.

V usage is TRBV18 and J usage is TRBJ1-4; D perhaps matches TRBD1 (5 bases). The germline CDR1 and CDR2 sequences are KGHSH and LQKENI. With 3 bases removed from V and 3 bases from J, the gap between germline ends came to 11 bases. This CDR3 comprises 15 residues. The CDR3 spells CASSPSGGANEKLFF. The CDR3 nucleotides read TGTGCCAGCTCACCGAGTGGGGGAGCTAATGAAAAACTGTTTTTT.

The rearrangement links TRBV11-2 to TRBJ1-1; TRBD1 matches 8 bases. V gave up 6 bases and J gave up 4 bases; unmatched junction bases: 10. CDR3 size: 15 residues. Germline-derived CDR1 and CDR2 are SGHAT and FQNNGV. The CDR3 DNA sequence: TGTGCCAGCAGTCTAGGACAGGGTCCAGGCACTGAAGCTTTCTTT. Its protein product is CASSLGQGPGTEAFF.

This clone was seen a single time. The CDR3 nucleotides are TGTGCCAGCAGCCAAGGCACAAACAGGGGTAGAGGAAACACCATATATTTT. Its protein product is CASSQGTNRGRGNTIYF. The V call is TRBV4-2, the J call TRBJ1-3, with 7 bases matching TRBD1. There are 17 residues in the CDR3. Germline loops: CDR1 LGHNA, CDR2 YNFKEQ. V gave up 1 base and J gave up 4 bases; unmatched junction bases: 10.

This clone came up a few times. The CDR3 DNA is TGTGCCAGCAGTGACGATCCCCGGGGGACGAACACCGGGGAGCTGTTTTTT. It specifies CASSDDPRGTNTGELFF. The V and J genes are TRBV6-4 and TRBJ2-2, with D perhaps matching TRBD2 (6 bases). The V gene's germline CDR1 is MRHNA and CDR2 SNTAGT. V dropped 2 bases and J dropped 0 bases, with 13 bases sitting between them. The CDR3 loop spans 17 amino acids.

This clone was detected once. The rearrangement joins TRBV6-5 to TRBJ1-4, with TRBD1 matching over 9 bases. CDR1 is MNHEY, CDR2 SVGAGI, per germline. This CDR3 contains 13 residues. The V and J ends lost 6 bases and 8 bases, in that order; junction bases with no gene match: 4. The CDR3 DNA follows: TGTGCCAGCAGCCGGACAGGGGAGGAAAAACTGTTTTTT. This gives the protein CASSRTGEEKLFF.

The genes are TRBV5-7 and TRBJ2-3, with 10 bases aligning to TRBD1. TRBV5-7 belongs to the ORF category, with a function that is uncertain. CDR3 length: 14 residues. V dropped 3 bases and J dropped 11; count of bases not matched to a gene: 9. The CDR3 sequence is CASSSPTGGFGQYF. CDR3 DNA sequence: TGTGCCAGCAGCTCCCCGACAGGGGGCTTCGGGCAGTATTTT.

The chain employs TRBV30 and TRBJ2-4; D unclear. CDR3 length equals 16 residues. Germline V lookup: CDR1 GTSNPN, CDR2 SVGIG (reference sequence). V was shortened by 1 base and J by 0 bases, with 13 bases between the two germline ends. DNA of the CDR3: TGTGCCTGGAGTGCCCACTCAAGAATAGCCAAAAACATTCAGTACTTC. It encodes CAWSAHSRIAKNIQYF.

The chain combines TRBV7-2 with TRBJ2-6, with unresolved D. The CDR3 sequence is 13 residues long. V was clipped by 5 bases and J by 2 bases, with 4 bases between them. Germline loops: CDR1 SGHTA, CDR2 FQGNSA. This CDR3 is CASSPPGANVLTF. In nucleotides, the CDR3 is TGTGCCAGCAGCCCACCTGGGGCCAACGTCCTGACTTTC.

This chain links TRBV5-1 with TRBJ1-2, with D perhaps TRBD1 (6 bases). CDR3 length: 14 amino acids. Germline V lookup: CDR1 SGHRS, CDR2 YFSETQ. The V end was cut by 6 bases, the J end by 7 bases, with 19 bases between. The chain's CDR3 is CASTRVQGRGGYTF. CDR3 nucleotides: TGCGCCAGCACCCGGGTGCAGGGGAGAGGTGGCTACACCTTC.

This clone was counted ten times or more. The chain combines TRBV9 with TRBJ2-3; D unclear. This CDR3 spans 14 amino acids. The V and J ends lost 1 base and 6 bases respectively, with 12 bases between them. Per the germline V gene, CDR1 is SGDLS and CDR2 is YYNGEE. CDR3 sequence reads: CASSVSISSDTQYF. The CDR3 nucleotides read TGTGCCAGCAGCGTATCCATCAGTTCCGATACGCAGTATTTT.

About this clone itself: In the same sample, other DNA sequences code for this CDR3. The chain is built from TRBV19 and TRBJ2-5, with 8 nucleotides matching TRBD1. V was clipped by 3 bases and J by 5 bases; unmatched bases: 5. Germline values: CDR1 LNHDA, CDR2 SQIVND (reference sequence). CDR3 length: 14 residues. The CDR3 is CASSIGAGGETQYF. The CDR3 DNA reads TGTGCCAGTAGTATCGGGGCAGGGGGCGAGACCCAGTACTTC.

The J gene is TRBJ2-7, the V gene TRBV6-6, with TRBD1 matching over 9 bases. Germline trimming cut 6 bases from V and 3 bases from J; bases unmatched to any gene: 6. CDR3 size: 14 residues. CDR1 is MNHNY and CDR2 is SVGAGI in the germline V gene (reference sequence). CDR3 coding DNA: TGTGCCAGCAGCGGCCGGGACAGGGACTACGAGCAGTACTTC. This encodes CASSGRDRDYEQYF.

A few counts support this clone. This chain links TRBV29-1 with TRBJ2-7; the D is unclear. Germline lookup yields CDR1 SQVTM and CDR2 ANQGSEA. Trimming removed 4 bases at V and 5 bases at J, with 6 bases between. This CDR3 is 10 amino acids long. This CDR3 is CSVAWDEQYF. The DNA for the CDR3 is TGCAGCGTTGCTTGGGACGAGCAGTACTTC.

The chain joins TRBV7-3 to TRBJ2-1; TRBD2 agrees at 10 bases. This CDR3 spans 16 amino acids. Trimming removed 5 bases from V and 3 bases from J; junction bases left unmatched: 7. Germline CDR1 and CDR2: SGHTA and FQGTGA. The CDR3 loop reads CASSQVGTSDYNEQFF. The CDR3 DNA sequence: TGTGCCAGCAGCCAGGTCGGGACTAGCGACTACAATGAGCAGTTCTTC. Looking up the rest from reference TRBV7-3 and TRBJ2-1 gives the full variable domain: GAGVSQTPSNKVTEKGKYVELRCDPISGHTALYWYRQSLGQGPEFLIYFQGTGAADDSGLPNDRFFAVRPEGSVSTLKIQRTERGDSAVYLCASSQVGTSDYNEQFFGPGTRLTVL.

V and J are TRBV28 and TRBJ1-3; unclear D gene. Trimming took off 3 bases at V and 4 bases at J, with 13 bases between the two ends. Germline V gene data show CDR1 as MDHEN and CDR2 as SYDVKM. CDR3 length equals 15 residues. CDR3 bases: TGTGCCAGCAGTTTCCCCGGCCAAGCGGGAAACACCATATATTTT. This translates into CASSFPGQAGNTIYF.

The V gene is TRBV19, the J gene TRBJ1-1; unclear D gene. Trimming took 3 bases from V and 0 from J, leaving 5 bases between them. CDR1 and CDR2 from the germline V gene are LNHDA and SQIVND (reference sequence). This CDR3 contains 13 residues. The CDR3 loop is CASSIDLNTEAFF. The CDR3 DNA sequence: TGTGCCAGTAGTATCGATTTGAACACTGAAGCTTTCTTT.

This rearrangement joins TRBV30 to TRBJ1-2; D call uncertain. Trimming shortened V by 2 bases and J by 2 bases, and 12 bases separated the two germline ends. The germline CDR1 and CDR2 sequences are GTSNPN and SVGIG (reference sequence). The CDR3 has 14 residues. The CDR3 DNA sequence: TGTGCCTGGAGTCGGCTGTTAGTCAACTATGGCTACACCTTC. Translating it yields CAWSRLLVNYGYTF.

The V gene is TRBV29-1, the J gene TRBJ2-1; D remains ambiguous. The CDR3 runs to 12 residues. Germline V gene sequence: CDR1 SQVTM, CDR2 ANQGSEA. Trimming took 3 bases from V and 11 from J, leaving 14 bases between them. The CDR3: CSVDLLGSQQFF. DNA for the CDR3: TGCAGCGTTGACCTTCTAGGCTCTCAGCAGTTCTTC.